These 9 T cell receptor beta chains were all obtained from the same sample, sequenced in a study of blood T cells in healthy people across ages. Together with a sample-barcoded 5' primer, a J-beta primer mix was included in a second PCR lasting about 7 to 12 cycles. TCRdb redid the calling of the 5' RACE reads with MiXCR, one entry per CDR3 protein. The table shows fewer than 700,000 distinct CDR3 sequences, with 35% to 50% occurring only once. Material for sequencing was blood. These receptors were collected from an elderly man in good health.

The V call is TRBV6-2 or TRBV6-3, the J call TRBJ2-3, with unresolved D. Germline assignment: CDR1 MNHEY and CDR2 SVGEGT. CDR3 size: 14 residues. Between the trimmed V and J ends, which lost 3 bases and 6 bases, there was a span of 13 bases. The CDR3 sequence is CASSYVVLGDTQYF. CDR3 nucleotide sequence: TGTGCCAGCAGTTATGTGGTACTTGGGGATACGCAGTATTTT.

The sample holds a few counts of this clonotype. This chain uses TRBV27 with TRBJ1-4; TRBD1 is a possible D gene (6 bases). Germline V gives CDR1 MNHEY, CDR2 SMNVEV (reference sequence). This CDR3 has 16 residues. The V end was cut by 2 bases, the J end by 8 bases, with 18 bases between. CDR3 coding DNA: TGTGCCAGCAGTTTAGGCTCACAGGGAGGGCGGGAAAAACTGTTTTTT. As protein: CASSLGSQGGREKLFF.

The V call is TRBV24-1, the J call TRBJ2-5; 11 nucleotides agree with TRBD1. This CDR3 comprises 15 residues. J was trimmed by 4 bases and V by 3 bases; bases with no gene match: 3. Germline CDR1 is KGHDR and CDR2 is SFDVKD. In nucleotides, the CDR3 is TGTGCCACCAGTGATCCCGGGACAGGGGGAGAGACCCAGTACTTC. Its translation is CATSDPGTGGETQYF.

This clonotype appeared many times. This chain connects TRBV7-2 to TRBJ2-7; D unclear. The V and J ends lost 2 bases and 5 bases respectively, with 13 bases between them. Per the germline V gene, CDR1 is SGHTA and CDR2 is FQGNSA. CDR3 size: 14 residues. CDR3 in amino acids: CASSLRDFRDEQYF. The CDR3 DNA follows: TGTGCCAGCAGCTTACGAGACTTTCGAGACGAGCAGTACTTC.

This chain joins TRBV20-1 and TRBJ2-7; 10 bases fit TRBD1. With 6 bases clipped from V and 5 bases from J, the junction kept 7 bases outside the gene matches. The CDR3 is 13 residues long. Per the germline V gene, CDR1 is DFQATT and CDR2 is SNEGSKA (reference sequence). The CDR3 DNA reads TGCAGTGCAACCGGGGACAGGGGCGACGAGCAGTACTTC. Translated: CSATGDRGDEQYF.

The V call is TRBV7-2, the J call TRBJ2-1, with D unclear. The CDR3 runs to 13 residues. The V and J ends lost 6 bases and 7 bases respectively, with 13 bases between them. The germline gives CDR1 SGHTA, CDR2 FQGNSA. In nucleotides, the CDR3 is TGTGCCAGCAGGCCCCTGAGGACGAATGAGCAGTTCTTC. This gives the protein CASRPLRTNEQFF.

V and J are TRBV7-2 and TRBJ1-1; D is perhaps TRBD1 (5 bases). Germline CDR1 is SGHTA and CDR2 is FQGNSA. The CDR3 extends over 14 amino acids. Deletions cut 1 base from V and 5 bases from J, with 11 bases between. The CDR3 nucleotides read TGTGCCAGCAGCTTAGGGGGGAGGGGAACTGAAGCTTTCTTT. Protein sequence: CASSLGGRGTEAFF.

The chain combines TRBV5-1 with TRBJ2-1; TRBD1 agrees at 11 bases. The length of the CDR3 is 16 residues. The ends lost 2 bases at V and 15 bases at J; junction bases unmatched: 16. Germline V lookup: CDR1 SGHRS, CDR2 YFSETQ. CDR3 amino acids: CASSFAWTGGAGMWFF. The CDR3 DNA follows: TGCGCCAGCAGCTTTGCGTGGACAGGGGGCGCCGGAATGTGGTTCTTC. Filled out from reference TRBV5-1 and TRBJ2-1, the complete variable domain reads KAGVTQTPRYLIKTRGQQVTLSCSPISGHRSVSWYQQTPGQGLQFLFEYFSETQRNKGNFPGRFSGRQFSNSRSEMNVSTLELGDSALYLCASSFAWTGGAGMWFFGPGTRLTVL.

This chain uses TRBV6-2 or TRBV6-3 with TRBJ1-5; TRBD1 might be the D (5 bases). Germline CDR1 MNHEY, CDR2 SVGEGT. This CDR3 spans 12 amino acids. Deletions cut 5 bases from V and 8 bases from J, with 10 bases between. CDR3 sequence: CASSTTGEPQHF. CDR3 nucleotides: TGTGCCAGCAGTACTACAGGAGAGCCCCAGCATTTT.